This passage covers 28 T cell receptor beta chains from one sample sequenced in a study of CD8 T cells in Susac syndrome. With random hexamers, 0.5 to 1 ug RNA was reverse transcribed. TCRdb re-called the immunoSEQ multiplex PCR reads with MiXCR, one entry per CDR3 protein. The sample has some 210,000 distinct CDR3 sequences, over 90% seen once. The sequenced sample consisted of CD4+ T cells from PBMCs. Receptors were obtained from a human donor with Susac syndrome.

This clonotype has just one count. This chain's CDR3 is CAWRTVGPYEQYF. For the CDR3, the DNA is TGTGCCTGGAGAACGGTGGGCCCCTACGAGCAGTACTTC. The V call is TRBV30, the J call TRBJ2-7; unclear D gene. This CDR3 has 13 residues. Germline CDR1 GTSNPN, CDR2 SVGIG (reference sequence). The ends were cut back, 3 bases at V and 2 bases at J, with 11 bases in the middle.

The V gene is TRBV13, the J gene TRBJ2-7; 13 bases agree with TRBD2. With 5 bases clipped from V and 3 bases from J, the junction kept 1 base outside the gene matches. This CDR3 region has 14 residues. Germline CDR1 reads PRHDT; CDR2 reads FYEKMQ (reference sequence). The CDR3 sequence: CASSGLAGVYEQYF. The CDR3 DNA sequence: TGTGCCAGCAGCGGACTAGCGGGGGTCTACGAGCAGTACTTC.

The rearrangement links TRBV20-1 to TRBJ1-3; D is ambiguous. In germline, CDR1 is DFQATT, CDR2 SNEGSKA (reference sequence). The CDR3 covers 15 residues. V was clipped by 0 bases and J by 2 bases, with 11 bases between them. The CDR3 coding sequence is TGCAGTGCTAGAGATATGACGGTTACTGGAAACACCATATATTTT. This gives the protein CSARDMTVTGNTIYF.

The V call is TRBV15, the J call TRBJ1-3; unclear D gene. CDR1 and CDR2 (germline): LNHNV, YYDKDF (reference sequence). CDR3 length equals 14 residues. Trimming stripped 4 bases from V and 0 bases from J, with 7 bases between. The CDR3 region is CATSNANSGNTIYF. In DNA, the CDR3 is TGTGCCACCAGCAATGCGAACTCTGGAAACACCATATATTTT.

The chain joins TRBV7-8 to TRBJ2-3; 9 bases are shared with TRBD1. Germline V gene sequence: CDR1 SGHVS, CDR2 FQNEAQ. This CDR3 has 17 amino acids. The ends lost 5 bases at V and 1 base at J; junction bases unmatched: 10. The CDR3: CASSLGQGLLGTDTQYF. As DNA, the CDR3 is TGTGCCAGCAGCCTGGGACAGGGTTTGTTAGGCACAGATACGCAGTATTTT.

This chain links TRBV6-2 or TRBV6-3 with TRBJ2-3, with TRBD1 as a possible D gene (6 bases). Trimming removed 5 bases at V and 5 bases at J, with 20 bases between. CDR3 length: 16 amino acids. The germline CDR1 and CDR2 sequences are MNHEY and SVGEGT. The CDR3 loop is CASSRSTQLQGDTQYF. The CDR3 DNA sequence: TGTGCCAGCAGTCGCTCCACCCAGTTACAGGGAGATACGCAGTATTTT.

CDR3 protein: CSARIALSSYNSPLHF. The CDR3 DNA reads as TGCAGTGCTAGGATAGCCTTGAGCTCCTATAATTCACCCCTCCACTTT. The chain links TRBV20-1 to TRBJ1-6; no definite D call. The CDR3 has 16 amino acids. Germline CDR1 is DFQATT and CDR2 is SNEGSKA (reference sequence). Between the trimmed V and J ends, which lost 3 bases and 0 bases, there was a span of 12 bases.

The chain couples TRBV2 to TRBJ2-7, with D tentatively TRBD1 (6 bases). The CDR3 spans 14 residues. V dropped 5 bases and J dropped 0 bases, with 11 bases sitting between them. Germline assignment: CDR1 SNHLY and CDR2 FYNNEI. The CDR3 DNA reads TGTGCCAGCAGTCGGCAACAGGGCTCCTACGAGCAGTACTTC. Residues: CASSRQQGSYEQYF.

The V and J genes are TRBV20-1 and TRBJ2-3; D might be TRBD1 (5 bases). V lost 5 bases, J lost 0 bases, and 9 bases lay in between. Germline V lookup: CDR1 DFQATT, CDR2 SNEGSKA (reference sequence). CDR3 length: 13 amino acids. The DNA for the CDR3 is TGCAGTGCTTACGACAGTAGCACAGATACGCAGTATTTT. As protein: CSAYDSSTDTQYF.

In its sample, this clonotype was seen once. CDR3 coding DNA: TGTGCCAGCAGCTACGCCTCGGGTGCGGGGGGCCCCAATGAGCAGTTCTTC. Protein: CASSYASGAGGPNEQFF. The V call is TRBV7-3, the J call TRBJ2-1, with TRBD2 matching 8 bases. V shed 4 bases and J 6 bases; nucleotides not matched to a gene: 14. This CDR3 comprises 17 residues. Germline loops: CDR1 SGHTA, CDR2 FQGTGA. Supplemented by reference TRBV7-3 and TRBJ2-1, the full variable domain reads GAGVSQTPSNKVTEKGKYVELRCDPISGHTALYWYRQSLGQGPEFLIYFQGTGAADDSGLPNDRFFAVRPEGSVSTLKIQRTERGDSAVYLCASSYASGAGGPNEQFFGPGTRLTVL.

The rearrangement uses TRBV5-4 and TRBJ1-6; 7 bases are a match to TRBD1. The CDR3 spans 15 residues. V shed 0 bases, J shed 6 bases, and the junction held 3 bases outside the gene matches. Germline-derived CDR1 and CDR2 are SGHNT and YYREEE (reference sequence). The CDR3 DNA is TGTGCCAGCAGCTTGGAGACAGGGCTTAATTCACCCCTCCACTTT. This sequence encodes CASSLETGLNSPLHF.

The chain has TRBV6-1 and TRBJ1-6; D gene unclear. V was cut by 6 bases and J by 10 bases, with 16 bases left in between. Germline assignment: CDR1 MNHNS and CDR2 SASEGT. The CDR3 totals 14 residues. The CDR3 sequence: CASRTIQEISPLHF. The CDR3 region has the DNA TGTGCCAGCAGGACCATACAAGAAATATCACCCCTCCACTTT.

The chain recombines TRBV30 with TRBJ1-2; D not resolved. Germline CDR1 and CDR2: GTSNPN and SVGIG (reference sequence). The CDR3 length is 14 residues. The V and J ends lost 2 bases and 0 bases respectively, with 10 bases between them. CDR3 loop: CAWSLAVPNYGYTF. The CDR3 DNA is TGTGCCTGGAGTTTGGCAGTCCCTAACTATGGCTACACCTTC.

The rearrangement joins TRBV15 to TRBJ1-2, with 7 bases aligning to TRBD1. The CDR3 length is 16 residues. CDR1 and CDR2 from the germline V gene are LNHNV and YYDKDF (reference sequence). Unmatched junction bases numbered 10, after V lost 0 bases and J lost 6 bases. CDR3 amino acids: CATSRDLRGRIDGYTF. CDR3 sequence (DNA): TGTGCCACCAGCAGAGATTTGAGGGGGCGGATAGATGGCTACACCTTC.

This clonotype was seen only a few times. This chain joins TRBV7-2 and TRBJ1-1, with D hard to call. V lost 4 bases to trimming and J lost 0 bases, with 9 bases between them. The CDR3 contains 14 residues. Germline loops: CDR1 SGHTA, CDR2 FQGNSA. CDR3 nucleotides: TGTGCCAGCAGCTCCCGGACGGTGAACACTGAAGCTTTCTTT. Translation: CASSSRTVNTEAFF.

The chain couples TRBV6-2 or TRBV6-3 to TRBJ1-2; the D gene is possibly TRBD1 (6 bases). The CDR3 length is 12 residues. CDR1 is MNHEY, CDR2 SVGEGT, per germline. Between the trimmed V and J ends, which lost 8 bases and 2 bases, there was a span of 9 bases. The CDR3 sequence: CASSDRNYGYTF. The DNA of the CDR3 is TGTGCCAGCTCAGACAGGAACTATGGCTACACCTTC.

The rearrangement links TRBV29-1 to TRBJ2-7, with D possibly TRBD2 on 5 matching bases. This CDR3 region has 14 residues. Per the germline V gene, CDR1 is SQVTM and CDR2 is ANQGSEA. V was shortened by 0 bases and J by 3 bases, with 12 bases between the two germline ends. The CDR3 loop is CSVEDPEAHYEQYF. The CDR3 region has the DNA TGCAGCGTTGAAGATCCGGAGGCCCACTACGAGCAGTACTTC.

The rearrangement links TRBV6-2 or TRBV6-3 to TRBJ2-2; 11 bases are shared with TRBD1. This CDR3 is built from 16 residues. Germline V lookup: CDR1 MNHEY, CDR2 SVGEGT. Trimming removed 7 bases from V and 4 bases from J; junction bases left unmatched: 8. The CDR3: CASTRAGTGGTGELFF. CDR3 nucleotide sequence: TGTGCCAGCACTCGCGCTGGGACAGGGGGCACCGGGGAGCTGTTTTTT.

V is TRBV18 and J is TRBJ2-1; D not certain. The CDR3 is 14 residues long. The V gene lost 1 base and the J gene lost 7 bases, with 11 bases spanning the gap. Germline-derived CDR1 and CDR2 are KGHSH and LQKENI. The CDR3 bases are TGTGCCAGCTCACCACGTACGGGCGAGAATGAGCAGTTCTTC. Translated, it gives CASSPRTGENEQFF.

This chain's CDR3 is CASSLVRAEGADTQYF. CDR3 coding DNA: TGTGCCAGCAGCTTAGTCCGCGCCGAAGGGGCAGATACGCAGTATTTT. The chain recombines TRBV7-9 with TRBJ2-3; D might be TRBD1 (5 bases). In germline, CDR1 is SEHNR, CDR2 FQNEAQ (reference sequence). The V gene lost 1 base and the J gene lost 4 bases, with 15 bases spanning the gap. The CDR3 runs to 16 residues.

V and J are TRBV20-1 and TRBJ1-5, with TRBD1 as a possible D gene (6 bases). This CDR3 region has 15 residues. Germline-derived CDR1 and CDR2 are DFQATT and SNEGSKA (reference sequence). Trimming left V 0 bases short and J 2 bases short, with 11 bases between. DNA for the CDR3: TGCAGTGCTAGAGATTCAGGGGTAGGCAATCAGCCCCAGCATTTT. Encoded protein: CSARDSGVGNQPQHF.

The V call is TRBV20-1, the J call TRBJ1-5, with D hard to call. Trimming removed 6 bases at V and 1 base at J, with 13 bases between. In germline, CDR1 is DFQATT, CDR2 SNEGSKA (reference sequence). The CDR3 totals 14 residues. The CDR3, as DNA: TGCAGTGCGCGGCCTCCGGGGAGCAATCAGCCCCAGCATTTT. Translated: CSARPPGSNQPQHF.

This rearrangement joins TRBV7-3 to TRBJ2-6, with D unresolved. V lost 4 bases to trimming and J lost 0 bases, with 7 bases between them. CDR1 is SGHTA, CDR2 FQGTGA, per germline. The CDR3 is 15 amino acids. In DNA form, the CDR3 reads TGTGCCAGCAGCTCTGTTAACTCTGGGGCCAACGTCCTGACTTTC. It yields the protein CASSSVNSGANVLTF.

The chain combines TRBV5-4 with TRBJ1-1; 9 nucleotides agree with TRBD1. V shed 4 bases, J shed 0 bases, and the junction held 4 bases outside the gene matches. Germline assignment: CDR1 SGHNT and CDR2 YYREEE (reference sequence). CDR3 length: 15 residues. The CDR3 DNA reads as TGTGCCAGCAGCCTAAGGACAGGGGTGAACACTGAAGCTTTCTTT. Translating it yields CASSLRTGVNTEAFF.

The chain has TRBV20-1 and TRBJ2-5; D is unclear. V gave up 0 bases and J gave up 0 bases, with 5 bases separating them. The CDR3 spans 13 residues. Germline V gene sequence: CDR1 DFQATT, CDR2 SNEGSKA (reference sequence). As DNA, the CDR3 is TGCAGTGCTAGAGATGCCTACCAAGAGACCCAGTACTTC. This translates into CSARDAYQETQYF.

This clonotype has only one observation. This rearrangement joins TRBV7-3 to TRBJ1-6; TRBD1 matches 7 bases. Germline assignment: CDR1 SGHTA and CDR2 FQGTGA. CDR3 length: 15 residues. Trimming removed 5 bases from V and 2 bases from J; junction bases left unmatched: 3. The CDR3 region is CASSAGQAYNSPLHF. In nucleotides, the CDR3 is TGTGCCAGCAGCGCAGGACAGGCCTATAATTCACCCCTCCACTTT.

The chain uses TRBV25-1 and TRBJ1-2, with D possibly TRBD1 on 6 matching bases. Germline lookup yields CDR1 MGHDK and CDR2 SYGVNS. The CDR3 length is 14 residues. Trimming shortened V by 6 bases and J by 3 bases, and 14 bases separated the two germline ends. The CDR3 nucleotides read TGTGCCAGCAGCCCAAACAGGGCGTACTATGGCTACACCTTC. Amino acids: CASSPNRAYYGYTF.

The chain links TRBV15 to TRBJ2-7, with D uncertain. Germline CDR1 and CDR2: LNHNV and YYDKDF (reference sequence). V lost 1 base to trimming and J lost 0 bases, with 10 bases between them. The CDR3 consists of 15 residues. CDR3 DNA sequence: TGTGCCACCAGCAGAGCAGGACCCAGCTCCTACGAGCAGTACTTC. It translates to CATSRAGPSSYEQYF.